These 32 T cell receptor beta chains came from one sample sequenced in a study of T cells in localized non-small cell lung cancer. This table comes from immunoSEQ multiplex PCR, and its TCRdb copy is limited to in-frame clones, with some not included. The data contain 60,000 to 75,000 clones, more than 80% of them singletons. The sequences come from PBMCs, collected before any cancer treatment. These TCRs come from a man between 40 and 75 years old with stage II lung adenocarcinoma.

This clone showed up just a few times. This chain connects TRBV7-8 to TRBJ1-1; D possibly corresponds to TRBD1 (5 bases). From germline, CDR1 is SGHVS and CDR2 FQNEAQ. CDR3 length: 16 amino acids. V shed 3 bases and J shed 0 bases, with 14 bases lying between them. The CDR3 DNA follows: TGTGCCAGCAGCTTCCCTCTGAGGGGAATGAACACTGAAGCTTTCTTT. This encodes CASSFPLRGMNTEAFF.

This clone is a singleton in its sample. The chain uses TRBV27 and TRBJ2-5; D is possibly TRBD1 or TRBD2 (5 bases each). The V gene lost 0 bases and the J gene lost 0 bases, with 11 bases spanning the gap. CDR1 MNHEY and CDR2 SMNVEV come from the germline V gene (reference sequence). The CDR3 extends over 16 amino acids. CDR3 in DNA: TGTGCCAGCAGTTTATCGGGGACCGAGTACCAAGAGACCCAGTACTTC. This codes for CASSLSGTEYQETQYF.

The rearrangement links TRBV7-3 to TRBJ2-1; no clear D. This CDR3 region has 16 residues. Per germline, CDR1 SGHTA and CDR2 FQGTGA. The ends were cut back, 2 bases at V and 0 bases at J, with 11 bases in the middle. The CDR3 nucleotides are TGTGCCAGCAGCTTAGCTGGTGGCCGCTCCTACAATGAGCAGTTCTTC. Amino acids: CASSLAGGRSYNEQFF. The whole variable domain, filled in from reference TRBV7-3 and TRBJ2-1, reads GAGVSQTPSNKVTEKGKYVELRCDPISGHTALYWYRQSLGQGPEFLIYFQGTGAADDSGLPNDRFFAVRPEGSVSTLKIQRTERGDSAVYLCASSLAGGRSYNEQFFGPGTRLTVL.

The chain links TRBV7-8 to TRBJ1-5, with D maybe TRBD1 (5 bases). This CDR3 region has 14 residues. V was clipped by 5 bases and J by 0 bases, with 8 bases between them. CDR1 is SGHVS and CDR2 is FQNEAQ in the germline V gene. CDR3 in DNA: TGTGCCAGCAGCGACAGCTATAGCAATCAGCCCCAGCATTTT. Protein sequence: CASSDSYSNQPQHF.

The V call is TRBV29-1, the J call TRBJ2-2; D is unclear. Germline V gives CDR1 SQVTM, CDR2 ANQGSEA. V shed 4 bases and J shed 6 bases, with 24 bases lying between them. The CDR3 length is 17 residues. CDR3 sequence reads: CSVVLRAGPQGAGELFF. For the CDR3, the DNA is TGCAGCGTTGTCCTCAGAGCCGGGCCACAAGGAGCCGGGGAGCTGTTTTTT.

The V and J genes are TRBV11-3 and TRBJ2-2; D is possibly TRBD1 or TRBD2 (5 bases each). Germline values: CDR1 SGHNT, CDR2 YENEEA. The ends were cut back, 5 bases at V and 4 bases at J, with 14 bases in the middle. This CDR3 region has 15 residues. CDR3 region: CASSPSGASTGELFF. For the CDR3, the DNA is TGTGCCAGCAGCCCGTCCGGGGCCAGCACCGGGGAGCTGTTTTTT.

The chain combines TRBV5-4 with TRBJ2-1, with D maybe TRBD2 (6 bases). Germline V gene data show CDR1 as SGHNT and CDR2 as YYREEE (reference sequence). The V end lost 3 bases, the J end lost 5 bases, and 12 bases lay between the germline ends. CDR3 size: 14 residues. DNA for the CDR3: TGTGCCAGCAGCTCCAGCGGGCCTGACAATGAGCAGTTCTTC. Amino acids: CASSSSGPDNEQFF. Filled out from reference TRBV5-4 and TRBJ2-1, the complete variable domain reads ETGVTQSPTHLIKTRGQQVTLRCSSQSGHNTVSWYQQALGQGPQFIFQYYREEENGRGNFPPRFSGLQFPNYSSELNVNALELDDSALYLCASSSSGPDNEQFFGPGTRLTVL.

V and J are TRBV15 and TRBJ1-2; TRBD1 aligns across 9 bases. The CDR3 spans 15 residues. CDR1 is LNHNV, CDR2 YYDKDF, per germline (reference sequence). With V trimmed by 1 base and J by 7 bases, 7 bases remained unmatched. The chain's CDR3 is CATSRAGGQGFGYTF. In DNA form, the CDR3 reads TGTGCCACCAGCAGAGCGGGGGGACAGGGCTTTGGCTACACCTTC.

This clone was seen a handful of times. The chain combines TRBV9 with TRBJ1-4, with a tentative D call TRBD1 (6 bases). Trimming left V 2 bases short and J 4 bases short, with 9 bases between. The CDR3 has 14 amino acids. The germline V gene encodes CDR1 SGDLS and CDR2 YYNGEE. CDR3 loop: CASSVGTLNEKLFF. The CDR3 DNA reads TGTGCCAGCAGCGTCGGGACACTTAATGAAAAACTGTTTTTT.

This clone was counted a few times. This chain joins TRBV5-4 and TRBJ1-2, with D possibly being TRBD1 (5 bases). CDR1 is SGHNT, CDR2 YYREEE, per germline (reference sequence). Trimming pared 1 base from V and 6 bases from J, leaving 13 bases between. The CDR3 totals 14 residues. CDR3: CASSLWFSRDGYTF. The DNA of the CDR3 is TGTGCCAGCAGCTTGTGGTTCTCCAGGGATGGCTACACCTTC.

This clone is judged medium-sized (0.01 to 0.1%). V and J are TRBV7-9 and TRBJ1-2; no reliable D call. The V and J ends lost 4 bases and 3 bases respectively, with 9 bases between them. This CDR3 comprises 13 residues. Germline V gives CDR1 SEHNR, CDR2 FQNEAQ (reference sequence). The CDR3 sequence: CASSSGLDYGYTF. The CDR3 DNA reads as TGTGCCAGCAGCTCAGGACTGGACTATGGCTACACCTTC.

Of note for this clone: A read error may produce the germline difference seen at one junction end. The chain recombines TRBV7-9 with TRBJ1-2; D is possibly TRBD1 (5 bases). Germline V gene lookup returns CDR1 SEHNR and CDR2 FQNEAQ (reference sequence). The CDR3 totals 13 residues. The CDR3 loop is CASRLDGAYGYTF. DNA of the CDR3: TGTGCCAGCAGGTTAGACGGGGCTTATGGCTACACCTTC.

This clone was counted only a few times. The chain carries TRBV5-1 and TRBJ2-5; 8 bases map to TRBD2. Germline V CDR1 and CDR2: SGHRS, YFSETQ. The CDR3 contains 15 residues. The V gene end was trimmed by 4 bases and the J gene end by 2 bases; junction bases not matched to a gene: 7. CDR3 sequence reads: CASSREREWQETQYF. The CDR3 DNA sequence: TGCGCCAGCAGCAGGGAGCGGGAGTGGCAAGAGACCCAGTACTTC.

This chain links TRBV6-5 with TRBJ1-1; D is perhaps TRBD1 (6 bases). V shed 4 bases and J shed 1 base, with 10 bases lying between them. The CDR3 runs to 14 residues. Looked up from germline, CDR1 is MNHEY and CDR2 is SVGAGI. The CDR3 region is CASSSYRENTEAFF. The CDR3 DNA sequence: TGTGCCAGCAGTTCATACAGGGAGAACACTGAAGCTTTCTTT.

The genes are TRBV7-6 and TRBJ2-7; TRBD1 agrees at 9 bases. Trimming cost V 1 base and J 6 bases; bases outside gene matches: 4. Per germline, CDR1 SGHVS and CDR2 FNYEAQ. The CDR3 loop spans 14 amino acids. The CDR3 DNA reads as TGTGCCAGCAGCTTAGTGACAGGGGGGGCCGAGCAGTACTTC. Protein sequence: CASSLVTGGAEQYF.

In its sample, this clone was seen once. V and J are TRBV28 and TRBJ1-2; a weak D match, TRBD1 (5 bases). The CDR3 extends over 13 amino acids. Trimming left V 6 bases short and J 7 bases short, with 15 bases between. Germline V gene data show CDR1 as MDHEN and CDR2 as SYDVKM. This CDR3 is CASRDGGWIGYTF. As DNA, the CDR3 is TGTGCCAGCAGGGACGGGGGATGGATTGGCTACACCTTC.

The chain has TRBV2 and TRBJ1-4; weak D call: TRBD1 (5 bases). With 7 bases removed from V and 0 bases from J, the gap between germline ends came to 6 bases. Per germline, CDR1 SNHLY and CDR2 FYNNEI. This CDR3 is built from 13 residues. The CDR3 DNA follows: TGTGCCAGCACGGGGCCAACTAATGAAAAACTGTTTTTT. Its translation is CASTGPTNEKLFF.

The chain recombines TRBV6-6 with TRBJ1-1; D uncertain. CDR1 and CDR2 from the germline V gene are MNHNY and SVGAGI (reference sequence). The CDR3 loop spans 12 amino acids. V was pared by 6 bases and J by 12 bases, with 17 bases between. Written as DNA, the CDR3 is TGTGCCAGCAGGGAACCGGGGAGAGGAACTTTCTTT. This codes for CASREPGRGTFF.

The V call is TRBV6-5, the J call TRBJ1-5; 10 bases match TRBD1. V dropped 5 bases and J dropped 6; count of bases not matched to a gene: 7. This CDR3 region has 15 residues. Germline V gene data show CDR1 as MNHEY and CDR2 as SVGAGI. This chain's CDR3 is CASSAGTGAGQPQHF. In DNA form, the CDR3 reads TGTGCCAGCAGTGCGGGGACAGGGGCCGGTCAGCCCCAGCATTTT.

The CDR3 nucleotides are TGCGCCAGCAGTGAGCTACGTTGGAACACTGAAGCTTTCTTT. This encodes CASSELRWNTEAFF. The V gene is TRBV10-2, the J gene TRBJ1-1; unclear D gene. Looked up from germline, CDR1 is WSHSY and CDR2 is SAAADI. V was clipped by 2 bases and J by 1 base, with 8 bases between them. The CDR3 spans 14 residues.

CDR3 bases: TGTGCCAGCAGCTCCCCGGGACGTTTAGACTATGGCTACACCTTC. It codes for CASSSPGRLDYGYTF. This chain connects TRBV7-2 to TRBJ1-2; TRBD1 might be the D (5 bases). V lost 4 bases to trimming and J lost 3 bases, with 15 bases between them. CDR1 and CDR2 (germline): SGHTA, FQGNSA. This CDR3 is 15 amino acids long.

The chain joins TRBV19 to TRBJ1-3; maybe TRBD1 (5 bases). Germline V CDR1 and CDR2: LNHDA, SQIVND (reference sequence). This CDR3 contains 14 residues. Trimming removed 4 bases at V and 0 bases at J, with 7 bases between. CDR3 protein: CASSTGFSGNTIYF. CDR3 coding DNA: TGTGCCAGTAGTACAGGGTTCTCTGGAAACACCATATATTTT.

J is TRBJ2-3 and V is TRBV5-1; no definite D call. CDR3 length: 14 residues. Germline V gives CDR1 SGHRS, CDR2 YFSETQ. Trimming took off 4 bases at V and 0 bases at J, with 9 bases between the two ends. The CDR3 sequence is CASSISSSTDTQYF. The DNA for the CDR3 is TGCGCCAGCAGCATCAGTTCTAGCACAGATACGCAGTATTTT.

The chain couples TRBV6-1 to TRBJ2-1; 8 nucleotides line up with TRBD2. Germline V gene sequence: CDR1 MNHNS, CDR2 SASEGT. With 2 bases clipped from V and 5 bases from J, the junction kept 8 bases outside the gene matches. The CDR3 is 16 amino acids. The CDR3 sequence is CASSELLSGSDNEQFF. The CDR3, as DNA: TGTGCCAGCAGTGAACTCTTGAGCGGGAGTGACAATGAGCAGTTCTTC.

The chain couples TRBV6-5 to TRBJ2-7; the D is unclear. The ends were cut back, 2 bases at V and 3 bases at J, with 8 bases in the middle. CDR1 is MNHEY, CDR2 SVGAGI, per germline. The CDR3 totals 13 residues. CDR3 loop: CASSYGRRYEQYF. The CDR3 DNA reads TGTGCCAGCAGTTACGGCAGACGCTACGAGCAGTACTTC.

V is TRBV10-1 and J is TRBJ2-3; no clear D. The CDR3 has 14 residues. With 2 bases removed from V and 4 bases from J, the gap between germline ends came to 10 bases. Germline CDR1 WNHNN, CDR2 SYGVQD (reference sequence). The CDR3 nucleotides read TGCGCCAGCAGTGAGACAATCGTCGCAGATACGCAGTATTTT. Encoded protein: CASSETIVADTQYF.

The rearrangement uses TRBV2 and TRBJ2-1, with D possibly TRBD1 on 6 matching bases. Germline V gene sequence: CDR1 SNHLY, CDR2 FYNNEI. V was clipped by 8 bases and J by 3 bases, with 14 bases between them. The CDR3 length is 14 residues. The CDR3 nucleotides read TGTGCCAGCGGGGGCGGGCTAGTCTACAATGAGCAGTTCTTC. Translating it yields CASGGGLVYNEQFF.

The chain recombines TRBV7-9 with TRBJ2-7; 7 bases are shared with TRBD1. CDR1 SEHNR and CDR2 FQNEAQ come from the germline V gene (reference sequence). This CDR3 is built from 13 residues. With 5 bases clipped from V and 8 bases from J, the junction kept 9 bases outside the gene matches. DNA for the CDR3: TGTGCCAGCAGCAGGGACAGAGGGACACAGCAGTACTTC. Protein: CASSRDRGTQQYF.

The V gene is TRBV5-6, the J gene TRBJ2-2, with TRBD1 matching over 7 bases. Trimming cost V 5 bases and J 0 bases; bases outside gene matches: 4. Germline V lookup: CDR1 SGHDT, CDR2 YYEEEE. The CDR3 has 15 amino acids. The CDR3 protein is CASRGQAANTGELFF. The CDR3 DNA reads TGTGCCAGCAGAGGACAGGCAGCGAACACCGGGGAGCTGTTTTTT.

The CDR3 region has the DNA TGCAGCGTTGTCCCCGACGACAGGCGAACGCGTGGCTACACCTTC. This gives the protein CSVVPDDRRTRGYTF. The chain carries TRBV29-1 and TRBJ1-2, with a possible D match to TRBD1 (6 bases). The CDR3 runs to 15 residues. Looked up from germline, CDR1 is SQVTM and CDR2 is ANQGSEA. V gave up 4 bases and J gave up 7 bases, with 22 bases separating them.

In nucleotides, the CDR3 is TGTGCCAGCAGTCAGGACAGGGGTACGTACGAGCAGTACTTC. Translating it yields CASSQDRGTYEQYF. This chain uses TRBV6-5 with TRBJ2-7, with 9 bases identical to TRBD1. Germline CDR1 is MNHEY and CDR2 is SVGAGI. Trimming cost V 5 bases and J 4 bases; bases outside gene matches: 6. This CDR3 has 14 amino acids.

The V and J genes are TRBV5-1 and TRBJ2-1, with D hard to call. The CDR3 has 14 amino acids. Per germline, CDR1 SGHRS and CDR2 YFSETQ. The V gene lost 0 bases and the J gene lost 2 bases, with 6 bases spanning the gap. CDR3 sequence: CASSLDMAYNEQFF. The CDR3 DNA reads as TGCGCCAGCAGCTTGGATATGGCCTACAATGAGCAGTTCTTC.